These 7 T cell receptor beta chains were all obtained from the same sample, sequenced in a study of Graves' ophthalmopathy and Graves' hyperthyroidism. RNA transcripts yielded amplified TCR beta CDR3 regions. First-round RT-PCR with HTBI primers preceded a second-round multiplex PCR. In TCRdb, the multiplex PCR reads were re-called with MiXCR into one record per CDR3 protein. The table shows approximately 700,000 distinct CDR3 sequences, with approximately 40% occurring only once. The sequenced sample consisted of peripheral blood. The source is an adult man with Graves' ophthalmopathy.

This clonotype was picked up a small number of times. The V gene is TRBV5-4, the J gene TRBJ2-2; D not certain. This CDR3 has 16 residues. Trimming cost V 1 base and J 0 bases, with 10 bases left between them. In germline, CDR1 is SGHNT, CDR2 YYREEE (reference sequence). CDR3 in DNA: TGTGCCAGCAGCTTGCTGGGGTCCGCGAACACCGGGGAGCTGTTTTTT. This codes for CASSLLGSANTGELFF. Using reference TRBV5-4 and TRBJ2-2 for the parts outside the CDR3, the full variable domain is ETGVTQSPTHLIKTRGQQVTLRCSSQSGHNTVSWYQQALGQGPQFIFQYYREEENGRGNFPPRFSGLQFPNYSSELNVNALELDDSALYLCASSLLGSANTGELFFGEGSRLTVL.

The CDR3 reads CASIDRGLSNGYTF. The CDR3 bases are TGTGCCAGCATCGACAGGGGGTTGAGTAATGGCTACACCTTC. The chain links TRBV7-9 to TRBJ1-2; TRBD1 matches 9 bases. Looked up from germline, CDR1 is SEHNR and CDR2 is FQNEAQ (reference sequence). This CDR3 comprises 14 residues. Unmatched junction bases numbered 9, after V lost 7 bases and J lost 6 bases.

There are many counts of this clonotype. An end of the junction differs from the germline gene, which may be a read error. In DNA, the CDR3 is TGTGCCAGTAGTACGGCCACCACCCTTTACTTT. It translates to CASSTATTLYF. The chain carries TRBV19 and TRBJ1-1; D unclear. The CDR3 consists of 11 residues. In germline, CDR1 is LNHDA, CDR2 SQIVND (reference sequence).

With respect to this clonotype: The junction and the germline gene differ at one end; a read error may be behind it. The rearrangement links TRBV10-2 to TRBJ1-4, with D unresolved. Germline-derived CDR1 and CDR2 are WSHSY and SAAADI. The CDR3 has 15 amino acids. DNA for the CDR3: TGTGCCAGCAGTTACTCGGGCGGCAGTAATGAAAAACTGTTTTTT. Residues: CASSYSGGSNEKLFF.

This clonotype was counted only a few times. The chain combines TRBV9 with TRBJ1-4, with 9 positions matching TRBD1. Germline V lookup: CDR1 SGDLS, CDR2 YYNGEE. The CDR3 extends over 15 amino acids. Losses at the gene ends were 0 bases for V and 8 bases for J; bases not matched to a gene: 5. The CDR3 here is CASSVGDRVGEKLFF. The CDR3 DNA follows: TGTGCCAGCAGCGTAGGGGACAGGGTAGGGGAAAAACTGTTTTTT. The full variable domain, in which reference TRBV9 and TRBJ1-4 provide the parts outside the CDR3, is DSGVTQTPKHLITATGQRVTLRCSPRSGDLSVYWYQQSLDQGLQFLIQYYNGEERAKGNILERFSAQQFPDLHSELNLSSLELGDSALYFCASSVGDRVGEKLFFGSGTQLSVL.

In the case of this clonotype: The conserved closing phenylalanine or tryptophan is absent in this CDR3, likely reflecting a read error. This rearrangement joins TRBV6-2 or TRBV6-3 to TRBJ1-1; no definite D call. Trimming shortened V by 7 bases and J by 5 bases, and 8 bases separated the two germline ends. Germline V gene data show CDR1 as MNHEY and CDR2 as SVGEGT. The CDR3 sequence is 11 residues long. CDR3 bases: TGTGCCAGCACCCTTTCGACTGAAGCTTTCGTT. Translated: CASTLSTEAFV.

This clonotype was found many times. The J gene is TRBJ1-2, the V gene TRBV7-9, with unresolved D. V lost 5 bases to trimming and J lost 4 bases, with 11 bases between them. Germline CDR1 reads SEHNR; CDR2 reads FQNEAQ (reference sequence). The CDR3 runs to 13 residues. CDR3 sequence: CASSPTLAYGYTF. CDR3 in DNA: TGTGCCAGCAGCCCGACACTTGCCTATGGCTACACCTTC.